The T cell receptor (beta chain) under discussion was sequenced for a study of beta chain features in type 1 diabetes. On the study more broadly: There was similarity between patients and healthy donors in age, gender and cell yields. Notes on the study in general: VDJ junctions from patients with type 1 diabetes contained fewer insertions and more deletions.

The single heparinised draw taken from each donor contained about 100 mL of blood on average. A note on this clone: Its antigen is as yet unknown.

As every portion of the isolated RNA was reverse transcribed, the sequencing read expressed TCRB transcripts. Clones were sequenced by immunoSEQ multiplex PCR, and TCRdb holds only the in-frame ones, with some missing. Here the sample spans about 240,000 clones, 25% to 30% being singletons. The sequencing input was central memory CD4+ T cells from blood. This sequence originates from a man younger than 40 in good health.

CDR3 coding DNA: TGTGCCAGCAGGGAGCGAGGAGATACGCAGTATTTT. Translating gives CASRERGDTQYF. This rearrangement joins TRBV6-1 to TRBJ2-3; D is uncertain. Between the trimmed V and J ends, which lost 6 bases and 5 bases, there was a span of 9 bases. This CDR3 is built from 12 residues. Germline CDR1 is MNHNS and CDR2 is SASEGT.